The next 9 T cell receptor beta chains were all read from a single sample in a study of T-cell memory formation after mild COVID-19. TCRdb used MiXCR to reprocess the 5' RACE reads, holding one entry per CDR3 protein. The table includes more than 300,000 distinct CDR3 sequences, roughly an eighth detected once. Source material: PBMCs or a T cell subset sorted from them (not recorded which). Receptor source: a man between 18 and 35 years old who had mild COVID-19 (a few samples of this study predate the infection). Cell type and time point are not known.

This sequence joins TRBV7-2 and TRBJ2-2; TRBD1 aligns across 8 bases. Germline V CDR1 and CDR2: SGHTA, FQGNSA. This CDR3 contains 16 residues. Trimming cost V 3 bases and J 4 bases; bases outside gene matches: 7. The CDR3 loop is CASSFSRGLRTGELFF. The DNA for the CDR3 is TGTGCCAGCAGCTTCTCCAGGGGGCTTCGCACCGGGGAGCTGTTTTTT. Full variable domain (rest looked up from reference TRBV7-2 and TRBJ2-2): GAGVSQSPSNKVTEKGKDVELRCDPISGHTALYWYRQSLGQGLEFLIYFQGNSAPDKSGLPSDRFSAERTGGSVSTLTIQRTQQEDSAVYLCASSFSRGLRTGELFFGEGSRLTVL.

This clonotype was counted only a few times. J is TRBJ2-1 and V is TRBV5-1; the match to TRBD1 covers 8 bases. Germline-derived CDR1 and CDR2 are SGHRS and YFSETQ. The V segment lost 0 bases and the J segment 8 bases; nucleotides outside the gene matches: 7. The CDR3 spans 15 residues. CDR3 sequence: CASSLGDRLFDEQFF. CDR3 bases: TGCGCCAGCAGCTTGGGGGACAGGTTATTCGATGAGCAGTTCTTC.

Comment on this clonotype: This could be a read error, since a much larger clone is one nucleotide away. The V gene is TRBV3-1, the J gene TRBJ2-3; weak D call: TRBD2 (6 bases). CDR1 LGHDT and CDR2 YNNKEL come from the germline V gene (reference sequence). The CDR3 extends over 14 amino acids. CDR3 residues: CDSSLTSSEDTQYF. The CDR3 DNA is TGTGACAGCAGCCTTACTAGCTCCGAAGATACGCAGTATTTT.

CDR3 in amino acids: CASSLARDSPSGELFF. The DNA for the CDR3 is TGCGCCAGCAGCTTGGCCCGGGACAGCCCTTCCGGGGAGCTGTTTTTT. The rearrangement joins TRBV5-1 to TRBJ2-2; 7 nucleotides agree with TRBD1. Germline assignment: CDR1 SGHRS and CDR2 YFSETQ. This CDR3 contains 16 residues. V gave up 0 bases and J gave up 6 bases; unmatched junction bases: 8.

This clonotype was observed at least ten times. This chain joins TRBV5-1 and TRBJ2-7; D is unclear. There are 10 residues in the CDR3. The V end was cut by 3 bases, the J end by 2 bases, with 0 bases between. The V gene's germline CDR1 is SGHRS and CDR2 YFSETQ. CDR3 sequence (DNA): TGCGCCAGCAGCTCCTACGAGCAGTACGTC. Translating it yields CASSSYEQYV.

V and J are TRBV6-5 and TRBJ2-1, with D perhaps being TRBD1 or TRBD2 (6 bases each). This CDR3 has 17 amino acids. CDR1 is MNHEY and CDR2 is SVGAGI in the germline V gene. V shed 6 bases and J shed 0 bases, with 18 bases lying between them. The CDR3 nucleotides read TGTGCCAGCAGATCAAGGGGGGCACGACTCTCCTACAATGAGCAGTTCTTC. This translates into CASRSRGARLSYNEQFF.

The chain joins TRBV6-5 to TRBJ2-7, with D maybe TRBD2 (5 bases). The CDR3 has 15 residues. Trimming cost V 0 bases and J 2 bases, with 11 bases left between them. Germline CDR1 MNHEY, CDR2 SVGAGI. CDR3 region: CASSYSTGRAYEQYF. For the CDR3, the DNA is TGTGCCAGCAGTTACTCGACGGGGAGAGCCTACGAGCAGTACTTC.

J is TRBJ2-3 and V is TRBV7-3, with 8 bases matching TRBD2. CDR1 and CDR2 from the germline V gene are SGHTA and FQGTGA. The CDR3 covers 15 residues. With V trimmed by 5 bases and J by 4 bases, 8 bases remained unmatched. CDR3 protein: CASSPGGAAADTQYF. CDR3 DNA: TGTGCCAGCAGCCCCGGGGGGGCCGCCGCAGATACGCAGTATTTT.

This clonotype has more than one count but fewer than ten. The chain is built from TRBV2 and TRBJ2-1; 8 nucleotides align to TRBD1. V dropped 8 bases and J dropped 4; count of bases not matched to a gene: 10. Germline lookup yields CDR1 SNHLY and CDR2 FYNNEI. The CDR3 extends over 15 amino acids. CDR3 sequence reads: CASQTGDSLYNEQFF. The DNA for the CDR3 is TGTGCCAGCCAGACAGGGGACTCCCTATACAATGAGCAGTTCTTC.